The source of this TCR beta chain is a study of radiotherapy plus CTLA-4 blockade in lung cancer. At the level of the study: Objective responses emerged in 15% to 20% of patients, and around 31% attained disease control.

With ipilimumab providing CTLA-4 blockade, focal radiation was administered to patients who had chemo-refractory metastatic non-small-cell lung cancer. For this clone: What it recognizes is unknown.

Generated by immunoSEQ multiplex PCR, the TCRdb table keeps only in-frame clones and is missing some. The data show tens of thousands of clones, roughly two thirds seen once. Study-level points and caveats: Dynamics of early blood T cell clones, together with interferon-beta, were reportedly the best predictors of response.

This material consisted of peripheral blood, taken from a patient treated with radiotherapy plus ipilimumab. The TCR sequence derives from a human donor with non-small cell lung cancer who had stable disease on radiotherapy plus ipilimumab.

In nucleotides, the CDR3 is TGTGCCAGCAGCCCCCCTGCAACTAATGAAAAACTGTTTTTT. This sequence encodes CASSPPATNEKLFF. This chain joins TRBV7-2 and TRBJ1-4; D call uncertain. The CDR3 consists of 14 residues. The germline V and J ends were trimmed by 5 bases and 0 bases, with 7 bases remaining between them. The germline CDR1 and CDR2 sequences are SGHTA and FQGNSA.